Given below is one T cell receptor beta chain in context. Antigen specificity is unknown. V lost 1 base, J lost 3 bases, and 16 bases lay in between. CDR3 length equals 17 residues. Germline V gene sequence: CDR1 SGHVS, CDR2 FQNEAQ. Sequenced by immunoSEQ multiplex PCR; TCRdb stores in-frame clones only, minus some. This sample has approximately 190,000 clones, with approximately 91% found just once. The data derive from a study of T cell responses to AZD1222 COVID-19 vaccine. Whole-study results and caveats: The study identified only six AZD1222 recipients as seropositive at baseline.

Specimen: peripheral blood, collected on day 0 of AZD1222 vaccination. This TCR derives from an adult in good health. This chain links TRBV7-8 with TRBJ1-3, with D possibly TRBD1 on 5 matching bases. The CDR3 protein is CASSLGGTAYVGNTIYF. The CDR3 DNA sequence: TGTGCCAGCAGCTTAGGGGGGACGGCTTACGTTGGAAACACCATATATTTT.